Reported below is one TCR beta chain. Here immunoSEQ multiplex PCR was the method, and the copy in TCRdb shows in-frame clones only, minus some. In the table there are roughly 130,000 clones, roughly 90% of which are singletons. Unmatched junction bases numbered 1, after V lost 0 bases and J lost 0 bases. CDR3 length equals 16 residues. Germline assignment: CDR1 LGHNA and CDR2 YNFKEQ. This record comes from a study of PD-1 blockade in mismatch repair-deficient tumors. Sequenced here: peripheral blood, sampled 70 to 73 weeks after starting pembrolizumab. The source of this sequence is an adult with mismatch repair-deficient cancer. The chain recombines TRBV4-2 with TRBJ1-1, with 10 bases fitting TRBD1. This chain's CDR3 is CASSQEGQGMNTEAFF. DNA for the CDR3: TGTGCCAGCAGCCAAGAGGGACAGGGGATGAACACTGAAGCTTTCTTT.